The TCR beta chain under discussion was sequenced for a study of Ad26.COV2.S vaccination and SARS-CoV-2 variants. Turning to the study itself: Into the muscle, Ad26.COV2.S was dosed once or twice, 56 days apart. Whole-study results and caveats: Vaccine recipients posted higher spike-specific TCR breadth than their placebo counterparts.

Treatment of the sample: approximately 18 received Ad26.COV2.S at low or high dose, single or two shots; five or six received placebo; per-sample allocation not given. Following the first vaccine or placebo injection, samples were taken on day 63. Sequencing was performed with immunoSEQ multiplex PCR; in TCRdb, only in-frame clones are kept and a portion is missing. Seen here are approximately 340,000 clones, about 85% observed once, and the top ten hold roughly 3.3%. The CDR3 spans 12 residues. Trimming took 6 bases from V and 2 from J, leaving 8 bases between them. Germline V CDR1 and CDR2: KGHSH, LQKENI. Remarks on this clone: Its antigen is not identified.

Material: peripheral blood, obtained in a trial of Ad26.COV2.S vaccine versus placebo. The TCR comes from a person between 18 and 65 years old who received the Ad26.COV2.S COVID-19 vaccine or a placebo. The chain has TRBV18 and TRBJ2-7; no clear D. The CDR3 DNA sequence: TGTGCCAGCTCCAACCCCCCCTACGAGCAGTACTTC. Its translation: CASSNPPYEQYF.